The 23 T cell receptor beta chains in this list originate from one sample, sequenced in a study of blood T cell repertoires in COVID-19. Clones were sequenced by immunoSEQ multiplex PCR, and TCRdb holds only the in-frame ones, with some missing. The data show around 480,000 clones, roughly nine tenths seen once. Sequences were obtained from PBMCs or T cells enriched from blood (not recorded which). The origin of the receptors is a woman aged 18-29 years who had recovered from COVID-19.

This chain joins TRBV19 and TRBJ1-1; D uncertain. Per germline, CDR1 LNHDA and CDR2 SQIVND (reference sequence). V lost 7 bases to trimming and J lost 11 bases, with 14 bases between them. This CDR3 has 11 residues. The CDR3 loop reads CASTEALRAFF. In nucleotides, the CDR3 is TGTGCCAGTACGGAGGCACTGAGGGCTTTCTTT.

The chain carries TRBV7-2 and TRBJ1-2; D unresolved. Trimming removed 2 bases from V and 3 bases from J, with 16 bases in between. The length of the CDR3 is 16 residues. Germline loops: CDR1 SGHTA, CDR2 FQGNSA. The CDR3 region is CASSLRWGVEDYGYTF. The CDR3 nucleotides are TGTGCCAGCAGCTTACGCTGGGGAGTAGAGGACTATGGCTACACCTTC.

This rearrangement joins TRBV29-1 to TRBJ2-1, with D possibly matching TRBD1 (6 bases). Trimming removed 7 bases from V and 1 base from J, with 14 bases in between. This CDR3 is 14 amino acids long. Germline V gene lookup returns CDR1 SQVTM and CDR2 ANQGSEA. The CDR3, as DNA: TGCAGCGCCCCCAGGGGCGGGTCCTACAATGAGCAGTTCTTC. Residues: CSAPRGGSYNEQFF.

V usage is TRBV28 and J usage is TRBJ1-2, with TRBD1 identical over 9 bases. The germline gives CDR1 MDHEN, CDR2 SYDVKM. CDR3 length equals 14 residues. V shed 6 bases and J 3 bases; nucleotides not matched to a gene: 5. The CDR3 loop reads CASRLTGGDYGYTF. DNA for the CDR3: TGTGCCAGCAGGCTTACAGGGGGCGACTATGGCTACACCTTC.

Here the CDR3 DNA reads TGTGCCAGCAGCCCTTACCAGGGGGAGCTGTTTTTT. Translating it yields CASSPYQGELFF. The V gene is TRBV3-1 (or the pseudogene TRBV3-2), the J gene TRBJ2-2; D remains unclear. CDR1 is LGHDT and CDR2 is YNNKEL in the germline V gene (reference sequence). V dropped 4 bases and J dropped 8 bases, with 8 bases sitting between them. The CDR3 length is 12 residues.

The CDR3 is CASSQETAGGLDTGELFF. The CDR3 DNA follows: TGCGCCAGCAGCCAAGAAACAGCGGGGGGGTTAGACACCGGGGAGCTGTTTTTT. The chain links TRBV4-1 to TRBJ2-2; 10 bases align to TRBD2. The V gene's germline CDR1 is MGHRA and CDR2 YSYEKL. Unmatched junction bases numbered 7, after V lost 0 bases and J lost 3 bases. The CDR3 extends over 18 amino acids.

This chain uses TRBV7-9 with TRBJ1-6; D is ambiguous. Looked up from germline, CDR1 is SEHNR and CDR2 is FQNEAQ (reference sequence). The CDR3 totals 13 residues. V lost 0 bases and J 7 bases, leaving 4 bases between the germline ends. The CDR3 here is CASSLAANSPLHF. The CDR3 region has the DNA TGTGCCAGCAGCTTAGCCGCGAATTCACCCCTCCACTTT.

The J gene is TRBJ1-1, the V gene TRBV11-2; 11 bases line up with TRBD1. Unmatched junction bases numbered 11, after V lost 4 bases and J lost 10 bases. The germline V gene encodes CDR1 SGHAT and CDR2 FQNNGV. The CDR3 is 15 amino acids. Here the CDR3 reads CASSSYRDRGSGAFF. The CDR3 DNA reads as TGTGCCAGCAGCTCCTACCGGGACAGGGGGAGTGGAGCTTTCTTT.

This clone has only one observation. The chain uses TRBV12-3 or TRBV12-4 and TRBJ2-1; maybe TRBD2 (7 bases). The CDR3 length is 13 residues. V was trimmed by 5 bases and J by 8 bases, leaving 13 bases between them. CDR3 sequence (DNA): TGTGCCAGCAGTCCCAGGGAGGGGGATGAGCAGTTCTTC. This encodes CASSPREGDEQFF.

The J gene is TRBJ2-3, the V gene TRBV5-1; 9 nucleotides align to TRBD1. This CDR3 has 15 residues. The germline gives CDR1 SGHRS, CDR2 YFSETQ. V shed 7 bases and J 1 base; nucleotides not matched to a gene: 7. CDR3 sequence (DNA): TGCGCCAGCTACCCTGACAGGGGGGGCACAGATACGCAGTATTTT. Amino acids: CASYPDRGGTDTQYF.

DNA of the CDR3: TGTGCCAGCAGCTTTACAGGGGGCGAAGGAAACACCATATATTTT. Its protein product is CASSFTGGEGNTIYF. The rearrangement uses TRBV7-9 and TRBJ1-3; 9 positions agree with TRBD1. Germline V gives CDR1 SEHNR, CDR2 FQNEAQ (reference sequence). The CDR3 has 15 residues. V lost 3 bases, J lost 4 bases, and 4 bases stayed unmatched.

Points on this clone: The identical CDR3 is also encoded by other nucleotide sequences in the sample. The chain has TRBV5-4 and TRBJ1-1; D is perhaps TRBD1 (5 bases). Germline V gene sequence: CDR1 SGHNT, CDR2 YYREEE (reference sequence). CDR3 length: 13 amino acids. Trimming removed 1 base at V and 2 bases at J, with 6 bases between. The CDR3: CASSLQGNTEAFF. The CDR3 DNA sequence: TGTGCCAGCAGCTTGCAGGGCAACACTGAAGCTTTCTTT.

The rearrangement links TRBV6-5 to TRBJ1-1, with no clear D. The germline gives CDR1 MNHEY, CDR2 SVGAGI. There are 13 residues in the CDR3. V lost 6 bases, J lost 2 bases, and 10 bases lay in between. The CDR3: CASRLSTNTEAFF. In nucleotides, the CDR3 is TGTGCCAGCAGACTAAGCACTAACACTGAAGCTTTCTTT.

This chain links TRBV6-6 with TRBJ2-4, with TRBD2 identical over 9 bases. This CDR3 spans 16 amino acids. Germline V gene sequence: CDR1 MNHNY, CDR2 SVGAGI (reference sequence). The ends lost 6 bases at V and 2 bases at J; junction bases unmatched: 8. CDR3 in amino acids: CASRPMTSGSKNIQYF. DNA for the CDR3: TGTGCCAGCAGGCCTATGACTAGCGGTTCCAAAAACATTCAGTACTTC.

This clone was recorded once. The chain carries TRBV30 and TRBJ1-2; 10 bases line up with TRBD1. From germline, CDR1 is GTSNPN and CDR2 SVGIG (reference sequence). V lost 8 bases and J lost 5; bases outside the gene matches: 8. The CDR3 totals 13 residues. CDR3 residues: CALRQDRGYGYTF. CDR3 coding DNA: TGTGCCCTCCGACAGGACAGGGGGTATGGCTACACCTTC.

Only one count was recorded for this clone. The CDR3 is CASSFRDSNEKLFF. The CDR3 DNA reads TGTGCCAGCAGCTTCCGGGACAGTAATGAAAAACTGTTTTTT. This sequence joins TRBV5-4 and TRBJ1-4; 7 bases are shared with TRBD1. Looked up from germline, CDR1 is SGHNT and CDR2 is YYREEE (reference sequence). This CDR3 spans 14 amino acids. Trimming at V came to 2 bases and at J to 4 bases, leaving 2 bases not matched to a gene.

The J gene is TRBJ2-2, the V gene TRBV5-5; 9 nucleotides agree with TRBD1. The CDR3 loop spans 17 amino acids. After removal of 4 bases from V and 3 bases from J, the junction contained 10 bases not matched to a gene. Germline-derived CDR1 and CDR2 are SGHKS and YYEKEE (reference sequence). CDR3 sequence reads: CASSPRWDRAYTGELFF. The CDR3 coding sequence is TGTGCCAGCAGCCCTAGGTGGGACAGGGCTTACACCGGGGAGCTGTTTTTT.

The chain is built from TRBV29-1 and TRBJ2-5; 7 positions match TRBD1. The trim removed 8 bases at V and 0 bases at J, leaving 9 bases unmatched. CDR1 is SQVTM and CDR2 is ANQGSEA in the germline V gene. The CDR3 spans 14 residues. CDR3 nucleotides: TGCAGCATGATACTCGGGACAGACCAAGAGACCCAGTACTTC. Translating gives CSMILGTDQETQYF.

This clone was seen just once. An end of the junction does not agree with germline; a read error may underlie this. The chain has TRBV5-3 and TRBJ1-5; a possible D gene is TRBD1 (6 bases). TRBV5-3 is assigned to the ORF class and has an uncertain function. The CDR3 length is 18 residues. In DNA form, the CDR3 reads TGTGCCAGAACCTTGGACCTGGGAGGGACAAGAGGCAATCAGCCCCAGCATTTT. Protein product: CARTLDLGGTRGNQPQHF.

As DNA, the CDR3 is TGTGCCAGCTCACCATACAACAGAGACCCATCACCCCTCCACTTT. Its protein product is CASSPYNRDPSPLHF. V usage is TRBV18 and J usage is TRBJ1-6; D ambiguous. The V and J ends lost 2 bases and 10 bases respectively, with 15 bases between them. This CDR3 has 15 residues. Germline CDR1 reads KGHSH; CDR2 reads LQKENI.

This chain's CDR3 is CASSLRRGDRSSYNSPLHF. As DNA, the CDR3 is TGTGCCAGCAGCCTACGTAGGGGGGACAGGAGCTCCTATAATTCACCCCTCCACTTT. The chain links TRBV7-9 to TRBJ1-6, with 8 nucleotides matching TRBD1. This CDR3 spans 19 amino acids. Germline loops: CDR1 SEHNR, CDR2 FQNEAQ (reference sequence). Losses at the gene ends were 5 bases for V and 0 bases for J; bases not matched to a gene: 12.

The chain recombines TRBV19 with TRBJ1-2; TRBD1 might be the D (5 bases). CDR1 and CDR2 (germline): LNHDA, SQIVND (reference sequence). The CDR3 is 13 amino acids. V was shortened by 1 base and J by 6 bases, with 9 bases between the two germline ends. DNA for the CDR3: TGTGCCAGTAGTATAGGCAGGGATCATGGCTACACCTTC. Its protein product is CASSIGRDHGYTF. Full variable domain (outside the CDR3, taken from reference TRBV19 and TRBJ1-2): DGGITQSPKYLFRKEGQNVTLSCEQNLNHDAMYWYRQDPGQGLRLIYYSQIVNDFQKGDIAEGYSVSREKKESFPLTVTSAQKNPTAFYLCASSIGRDHGYTFGSGTRLTVV.

The chain recombines TRBV19 with TRBJ1-1; D might be TRBD1 (5 bases). With 2 bases removed from V and 3 bases from J, the gap between germline ends came to 10 bases. Germline V gives CDR1 LNHDA, CDR2 SQIVND (reference sequence). The length of the CDR3 is 14 residues. The CDR3 DNA sequence: TGTGCCAGTAGTATATTTGCGGGGGACACTGAAGCTTTCTTT. Translation: CASSIFAGDTEAFF. Combining the CDR3 with reference TRBV19 and TRBJ1-1 gives the whole variable domain DGGITQSPKYLFRKEGQNVTLSCEQNLNHDAMYWYRQDPGQGLRLIYYSQIVNDFQKGDIAEGYSVSREKKESFPLTVTSAQKNPTAFYLCASSIFAGDTEAFFGQGTRLTVV.